This TCR beta chain was sequenced for a study of identical twins. The V gene lost 4 bases and the J gene lost 2 bases, with 6 bases spanning the gap. The CDR3 length is 12 residues. The germline V gene has CDR1 MNHEY and CDR2 SMNVEV (reference sequence). This clonotype was counted many times. Its antigen remains unknown. TCRdb independently ran MiXCR on the 5' RACE reads; one entry per CDR3 protein. The data hold 350,000 to 600,000 distinct CDR3 sequences, with approximately 15% observed a single time. Study conclusions and caveats: Out-of-frame beta chain sequences displayed weaker excess sharing between twins. Out-of-frame alpha sequences shared by twins were enriched for low generation probability.

These data were likewise used in another study, on yellow fever vaccine responses in identical twins.

The source is a woman between 18 and 30 years old in good health. The specimen sequenced was CD4+ T cells sorted from blood. The chain couples TRBV27 to TRBJ2-7; D not resolved. The CDR3 here is CASSSRTYEQYF. The CDR3 region has the DNA TGTGCCAGCAGTTCAAGAACCTACGAGCAGTACTTC.